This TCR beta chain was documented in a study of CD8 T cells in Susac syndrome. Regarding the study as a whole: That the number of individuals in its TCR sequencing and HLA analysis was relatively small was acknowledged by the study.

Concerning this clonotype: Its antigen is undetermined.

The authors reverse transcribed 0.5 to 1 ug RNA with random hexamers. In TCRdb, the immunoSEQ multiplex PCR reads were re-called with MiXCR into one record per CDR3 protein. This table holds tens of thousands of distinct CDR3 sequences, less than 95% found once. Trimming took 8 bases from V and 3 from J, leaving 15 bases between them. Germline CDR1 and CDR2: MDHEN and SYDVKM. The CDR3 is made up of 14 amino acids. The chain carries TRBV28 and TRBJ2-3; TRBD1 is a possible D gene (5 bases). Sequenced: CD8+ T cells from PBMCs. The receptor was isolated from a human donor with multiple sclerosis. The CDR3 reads CASLSPRVTDTQYF. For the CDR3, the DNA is TGTGCCAGCTTATCCCCCAGGGTGACAGATACGCAGTATTTT.